This record covers a single TCR beta chain. In the original analysis: Amplification of reference gene primers provided the estimated nucleated cell counts. Profiling relied on immunoSEQ multiplex PCR, and the TCRdb table lists in-frame clones only, not all of them. V, J and clone size are taken as reported in that table, and D and trimming were inferred from the DNA itself. The sample yields about 210,000 clones, around 90% seen once. Germline V CDR1 and CDR2: GTSNPN, SVGIG (reference sequence). V was pared by 3 bases and J by 7 bases, with 19 bases between. CDR3 size: 15 residues. These data belong to a study of blood T cell repertoires in COVID-19. Study-level information: Researchers got acute and convalescent COVID-19 samples from the United States, Italy and Spain. Sources were T cells, B-cell-depleted T cells, or PBMCs; the material itself was cDNA or gDNA.

The chain has TRBV30 and TRBJ1-5; D may be TRBD1 (6 bases). The sequence derives from an older man with acute or convalescent COVID-19. The sample taken for sequencing was peripheral blood. The CDR3 DNA reads as TGTGCCTGGAGCAGACTTAGGGGGGAGGGACAGCCCCAGCATTTT. Encoded protein: CAWSRLRGEGQPQHF.